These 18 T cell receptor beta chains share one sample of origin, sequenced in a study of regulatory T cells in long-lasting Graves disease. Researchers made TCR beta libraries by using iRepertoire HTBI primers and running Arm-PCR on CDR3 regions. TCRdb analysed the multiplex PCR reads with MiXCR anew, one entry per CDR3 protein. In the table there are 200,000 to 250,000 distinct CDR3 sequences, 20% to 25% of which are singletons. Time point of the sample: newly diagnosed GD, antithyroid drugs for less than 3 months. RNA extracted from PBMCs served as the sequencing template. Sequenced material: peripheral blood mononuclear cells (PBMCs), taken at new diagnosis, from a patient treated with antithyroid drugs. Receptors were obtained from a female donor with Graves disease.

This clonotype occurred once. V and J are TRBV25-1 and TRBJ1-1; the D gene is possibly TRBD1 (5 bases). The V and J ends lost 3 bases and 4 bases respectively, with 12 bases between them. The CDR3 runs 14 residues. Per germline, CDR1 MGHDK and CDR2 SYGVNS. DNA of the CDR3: TGTGCCAGCAGTGATGAGGGGTGGGGCACTGAAGCTTTCTTT. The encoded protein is CASSDEGWGTEAFF.

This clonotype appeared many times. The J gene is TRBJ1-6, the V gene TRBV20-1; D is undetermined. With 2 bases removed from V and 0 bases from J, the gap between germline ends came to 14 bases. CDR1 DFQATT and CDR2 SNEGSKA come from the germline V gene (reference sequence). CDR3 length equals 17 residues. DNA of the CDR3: TGCAGTGCTAGAAGTGGTAGGGAAAGCTCCTATAATTCACCCCTCCACTTT. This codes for CSARSGRESSYNSPLHF.

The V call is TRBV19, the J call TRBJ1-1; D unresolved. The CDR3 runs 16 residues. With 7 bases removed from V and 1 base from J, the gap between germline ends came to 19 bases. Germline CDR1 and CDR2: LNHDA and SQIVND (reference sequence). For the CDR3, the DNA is TGTGCCAGTATGGGCAGCCCATATTCACCGAACACTGAAGCTTTCTTT. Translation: CASMGSPYSPNTEAFF.

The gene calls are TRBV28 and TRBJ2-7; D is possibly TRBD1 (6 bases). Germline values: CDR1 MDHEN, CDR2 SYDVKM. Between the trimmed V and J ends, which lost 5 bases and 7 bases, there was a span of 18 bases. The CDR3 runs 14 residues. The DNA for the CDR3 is TGTGCCAGCAGTGGACCCGGAACCCAGGGGGAGCAGTACTTC. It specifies CASSGPGTQGEQYF. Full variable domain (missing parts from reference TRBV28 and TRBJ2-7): DVKVTQSSRYLVKRTGEKVFLECVQDMDHENMFWYRQDPGLGLRLIYFSYDVKMKEKGDIPEGYSVSREKKERFSLILESASTNQTSMYLCASSGPGTQGEQYFGPGTRLTVT.

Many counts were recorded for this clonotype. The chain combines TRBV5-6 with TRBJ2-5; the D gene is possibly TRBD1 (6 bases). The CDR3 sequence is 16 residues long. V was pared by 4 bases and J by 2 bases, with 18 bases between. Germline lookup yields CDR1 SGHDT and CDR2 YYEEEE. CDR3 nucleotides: TGTGCCAGCAGCACACTGATGTGGACAGCACAAGAGACCCAGTACTTC. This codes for CASSTLMWTAQETQYF.

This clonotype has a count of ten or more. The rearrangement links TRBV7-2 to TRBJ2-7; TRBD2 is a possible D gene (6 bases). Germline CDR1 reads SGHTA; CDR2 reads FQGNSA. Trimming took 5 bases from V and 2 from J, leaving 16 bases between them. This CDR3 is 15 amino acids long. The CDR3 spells CASSVGDGRAYEQYF. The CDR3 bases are TGTGCCAGCAGCGTAGGGGACGGGAGAGCCTACGAGCAGTACTTC.

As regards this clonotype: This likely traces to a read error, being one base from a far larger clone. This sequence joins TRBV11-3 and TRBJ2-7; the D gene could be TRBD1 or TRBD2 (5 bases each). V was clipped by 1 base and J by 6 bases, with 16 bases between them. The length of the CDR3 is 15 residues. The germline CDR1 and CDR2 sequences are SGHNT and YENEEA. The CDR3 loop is CASSLGSGGRAEQYF. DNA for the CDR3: TGTGCCAGCAGCTTAGGATCTGGGGGTCGTGCCGAGCAGTACTTC.

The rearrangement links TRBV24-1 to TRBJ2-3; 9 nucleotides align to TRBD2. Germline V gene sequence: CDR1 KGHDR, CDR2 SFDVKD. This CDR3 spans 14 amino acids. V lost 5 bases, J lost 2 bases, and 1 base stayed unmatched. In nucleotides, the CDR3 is TGTGCCACCAGTGCTAGCGGGACCACAGATACGCAGTATTTT. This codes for CATSASGTTDTQYF.

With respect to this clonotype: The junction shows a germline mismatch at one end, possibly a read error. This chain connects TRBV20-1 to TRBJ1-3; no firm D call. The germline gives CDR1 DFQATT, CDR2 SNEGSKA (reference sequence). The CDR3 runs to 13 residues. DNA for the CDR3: TGCAGTGCCAAATCGGACTCTGGAAACATCATATATTTT. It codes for CSAKSDSGNIIYF.

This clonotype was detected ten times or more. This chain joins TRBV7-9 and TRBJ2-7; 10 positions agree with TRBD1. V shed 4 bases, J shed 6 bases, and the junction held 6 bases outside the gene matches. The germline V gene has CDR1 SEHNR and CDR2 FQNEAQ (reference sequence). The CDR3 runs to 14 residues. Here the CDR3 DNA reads TGTGCCAGCAGCTCGCCCCGGGACAGGGGCGAGCAGTACTTC. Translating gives CASSSPRDRGEQYF.

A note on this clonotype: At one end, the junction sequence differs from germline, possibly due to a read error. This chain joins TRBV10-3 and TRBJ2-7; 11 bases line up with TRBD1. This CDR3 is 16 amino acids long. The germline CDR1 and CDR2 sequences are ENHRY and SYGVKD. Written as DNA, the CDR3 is TGTGCCAGCAGTGTGGTGCGCGGGACAGGGGGCTACGAGCAGTACTTC. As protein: CASSVVRGTGGYEQYF.

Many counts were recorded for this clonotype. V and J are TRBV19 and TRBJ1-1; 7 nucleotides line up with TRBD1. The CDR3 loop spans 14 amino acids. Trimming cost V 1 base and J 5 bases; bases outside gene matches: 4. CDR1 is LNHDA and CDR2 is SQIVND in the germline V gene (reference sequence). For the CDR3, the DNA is TGTGCCAGTAGTATAGGCAACAGGGGAACTGAAGCTTTCTTT. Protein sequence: CASSIGNRGTEAFF.

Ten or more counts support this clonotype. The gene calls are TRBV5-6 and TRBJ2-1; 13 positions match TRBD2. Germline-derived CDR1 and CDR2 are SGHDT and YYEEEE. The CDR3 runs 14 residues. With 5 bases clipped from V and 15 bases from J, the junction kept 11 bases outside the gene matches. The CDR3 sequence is CASSPTSGRAAPFF. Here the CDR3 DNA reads TGTGCCAGCAGTCCAACTAGCGGGAGGGCCGCCCCGTTCTTC.

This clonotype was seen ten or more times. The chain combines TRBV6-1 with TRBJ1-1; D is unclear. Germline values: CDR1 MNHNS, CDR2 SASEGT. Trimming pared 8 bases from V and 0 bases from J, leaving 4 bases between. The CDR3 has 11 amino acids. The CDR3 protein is CASLLNTEAFF. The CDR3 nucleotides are TGTGCCAGCCTATTGAACACTGAAGCTTTCTTT.

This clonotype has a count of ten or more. The CDR3 DNA reads TGTGCCAGCAGCCTCACTAGCAGCCCTTACAATGAGCAGTTCTTC. It specifies CASSLTSSPYNEQFF. The gene calls are TRBV7-7 and TRBJ2-1; the D gene is possibly TRBD2 (6 bases). The CDR3 has 15 amino acids. Trimming shortened V by 5 bases and J by 4 bases, and 15 bases separated the two germline ends. CDR1 and CDR2 from the germline V gene are SSHAT and FNYEAQ (reference sequence).

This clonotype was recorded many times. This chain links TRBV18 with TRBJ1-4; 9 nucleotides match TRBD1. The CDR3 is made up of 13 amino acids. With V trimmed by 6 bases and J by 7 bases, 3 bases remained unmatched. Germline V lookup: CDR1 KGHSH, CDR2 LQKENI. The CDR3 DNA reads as TGTGCCAGCTCCGAGACAGGGGGTGAAAAACTGTTTTTT. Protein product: CASSETGGEKLFF. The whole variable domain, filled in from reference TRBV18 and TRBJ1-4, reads NAGVMQNPRHLVRRRGQEARLRCSPMKGHSHVYWYRQLPEEGLKFMVYLQKENIIDESGMPKERFSAEFPKEGPSILRIQQVVRGDSAAYFCASSETGGEKLFFGSGTQLSVL.

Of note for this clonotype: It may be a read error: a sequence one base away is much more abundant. The CDR3 protein is CAGSVHNEQFF. As DNA, the CDR3 is TGTGCCGGCAGTGTACACAATGAGCAGTTCTTC. The chain joins TRBV28 to TRBJ2-1; the D is unclear. The CDR3 is 11 amino acids. The germline gives CDR1 MDHEN, CDR2 SYDVKM.

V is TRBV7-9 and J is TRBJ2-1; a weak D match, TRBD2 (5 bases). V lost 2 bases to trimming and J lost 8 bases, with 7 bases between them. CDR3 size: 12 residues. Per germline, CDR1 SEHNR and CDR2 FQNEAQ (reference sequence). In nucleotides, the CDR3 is TGTGCCAGCAGCTTATTCGGGGATGAGCAGTTCTTC. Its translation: CASSLFGDEQFF.